These T cell receptor beta chains were read from a single sample in a study of shared clonotypes between healthy human individuals. The protocol was immunoSEQ multiplex PCR, while the TCRdb copy is restricted to in-frame clones and leaves out a portion. The sample holds more than 400,000 clones, roughly 95% seen once. Sequencing was done on a sample of naive CD4+ T cells sorted from blood. These receptors were collected from a woman in her 30s in good health. The CDR3 runs from the conserved cysteine through the conserved F or W. The D gene is left open where the match is weak. Some rows have no size entry. The others give once, few or many, or a class for an expanded clone.

V gene	D gene	J gene	clone size	CDR3 protein	CDR3 DNA
TRBV13	.	TRBJ2-1	.	CASSLVRSRLAKNNEQFF	TGTGCCAGCAGCTTAGTCCGTTCTCGCCTAGCGAAAAACAATGAGCAGTTCTTC
TRBV28	TRBD1	TRBJ1-2	.	CASSLSTGTYGYTF	TGTGCCAGCAGTCTCTCGACAGGGACCTATGGCTACACCTTC
TRBV19	.	TRBJ2-2	.	CASNDGGGTGELFF	TGTGCCAGTAACGACGGGGGAGGCACCGGGGAGCTGTTTTTT
TRBV5-4	.	TRBJ2-5	once	CASSLRDQETQYF	TGTGCCAGCAGCTTACGCGACCAAGAGACCCAGTACTTC
TRBV10-3	.	TRBJ2-1	.	CAISDREEGEQFF	TGTGCCATCAGTGACAGGGAGGAAGGTGAGCAGTTCTTC
TRBV27	.	TRBJ1-2	.	CASSFKWQAYGYTF	TGTGCCAGCAGTTTTAAGTGGCAGGCATATGGCTACACCTTC
TRBV5-6	.	TRBJ2-7	.	CASRRDTYEQYF	TGTGCGAGCCGGCGGGACACCTACGAGCAGTACTTC
TRBV28	.	TRBJ2-6	.	CASSESGANVLTF	TGTGCCAGCAGTGAATCTGGGGCCAACGTCCTGACTTTC
TRBV28	.	TRBJ1-1	.	CASSRSNSWNTEAFF	TGTGCCAGCAGTCGCTCGAACAGCTGGAACACTGAAGCTTTCTTT
TRBV4-1	.	TRBJ1-3	once	CASSRPGGNTIYF	TGCGCCAGCAGCCGACCAGGGGGAAACACCATATATTTT
TRBV7-2	.	TRBJ2-2	.	CASSLVLVSNAGELFF	TGTGCCAGCAGCTTAGTTTTGGTTAGCAACGCCGGGGAGCTGTTTTTT
TRBV5-1	.	TRBJ2-2	.	CASSSAGNGELFF	TGCGCCAGCAGCTCCGCGGGGAATGGGGAGCTGTTTTTT
TRBV7-5	.	TRBJ1-2	.	CVRPDKGYTF	TGTGTCAGACCAGACAAAGGCTACACCTTC
TRBV6-4	TRBD1	TRBJ1-6	.	CASRDRGRPNSPLHF	TGTGCCAGCAGGGACAGGGGGCGACCCAATTCACCCCTCCACTTT
TRBV6-5	.	TRBJ1-4	.	CASSYSSGEKLFF	TGTGCCAGCAGTTACTCAAGTGGGGAAAAACTGTTTTTT
TRBV27	.	TRBJ2-7	.	CASSLYPDRLTYEQYF	TGTGCCAGCAGTTTATACCCCGACAGGCTTACCTACGAGCAGTACTTC
TRBV2	.	TRBJ1-2	.	CASSTYGYTF	TGTGCCAGCAGTACTTATGGCTACACCTTC
TRBV25-1	.	TRBJ2-5	.	CAQGWLAEETQYF	TGTGCCCAAGGGTGGCTAGCAGAAGAGACCCAGTACTTC
TRBV11-3	TRBD2	TRBJ2-7	.	CASSLMGGEEQYF	TGTGCCAGCAGCTTAATGGGGGGGGAAGAGCAGTACTTC
TRBV18	.	TRBJ2-1	once	CASSRSADGEQFF	TGTGCCAGCTCACGGTCCGCGGACGGCGAGCAGTTCTTC
TRBV28	TRBD2	TRBJ2-7	.	CASSLGSGTHEQYF	TGTGCCAGCAGTTTAGGTAGCGGGACCCACGAGCAGTACTTC
TRBV19	.	TRBJ2-2	.	CASTTIGGTGELFF	TGTGCCAGTACCACTATTGGGGGTACCGGGGAGCTGTTTTTT
TRBV2	.	TRBJ2-3	few	CASSERHTQYF	TGTGCCAGCAGCGAGAGGCATACGCAGTATTTT
TRBV4-1	.	TRBJ1-5	.	CAASPGWSNQPQHF	TGCGCCGCTTCTCCCGGGTGGAGCAATCAGCCCCAGCATTTT
TRBV5-1	TRBD1	TRBJ2-3	.	CASSNRDRGRQDTQYF	TGCGCCAGCAGCAACCGGGACAGGGGGCGTCAAGATACGCAGTATTTT
TRBV30	TRBD1	TRBJ1-2	.	CAWSRDRGRGYTF	TGTGCCTGGAGTAGGGACAGGGGTAGAGGCTACACCTTC
TRBV10-3	.	TRBJ2-7	.	CASRGAGQPYEQYF	TGTGCCTCCCGGGGGGCAGGGCAACCGTACGAGCAGTACTTC
TRBV15	.	TRBJ2-7	.	CATSDEPLYEQYF	TGTGCCACCAGCGACGAGCCCCTCTACGAGCAGTACTTC
TRBV30	TRBD1	TRBJ2-7	.	CAWSVLWTGGSNEQYF	TGTGCCTGGAGTGTACTCTGGACAGGGGGCTCCAACGAGCAGTACTTC
TRBV12-5	TRBD1	TRBJ2-2	.	CASGLGQGAPGGELFF	TGTGCTAGTGGTTTGGGACAGGGGGCGCCCGGAGGGGAGCTGTTTTTT
TRBV6-1	TRBD1	TRBJ1-1	.	CASSERGLNTEAFF	TGTGCCAGCAGTGAAAGGGGGCTAAACACTGAAGCTTTCTTT
TRBV7-2	.	TRBJ2-6	.	CASSPRSNGANVLTF	TGTGCCAGCAGCCCGAGATCGAATGGGGCCAACGTCCTGACTTTC
TRBV6-6	TRBD1	TRBJ2-7	.	CASSSDRIYEQYF	TGTGCCAGCAGTTCGGACAGGATCTACGAGCAGTACTTC
TRBV19	.	TRBJ2-1	.	CASRMVVGGEQFF	TGTGCCAGTAGAATGGTAGTAGGAGGTGAGCAGTTCTTC
TRBV7-9	TRBD2	TRBJ2-3	few	CASSLPIAGDTQYF	TGTGCCAGCAGCCTACCTATAGCGGGAGATACGCAGTATTTT
TRBV6-1	.	TRBJ2-3	.	CASSERRVTDTQYF	TGTGCCAGCAGTGAACGGAGGGTTACAGATACGCAGTATTTT
TRBV19	.	TRBJ1-5	.	CASRNGFNQPQHF	TGTGCCAGTCGGAACGGATTCAATCAGCCCCAGCATTTT
TRBV28	.	TRBJ1-2	.	CALSSGNGYTF	TGTGCGTTGTCCTCCGGTAATGGCTACACCTTC
TRBV7-9	.	TRBJ2-3	.	CASSQADTQYF	TGTGCCAGCAGCCAGGCAGATACGCAGTATTTT
TRBV29-1	.	TRBJ2-3	.	CSVGVSSTDTQYF	TGCAGCGTTGGGGTGAGCAGCACAGATACGCAGTATTTT
TRBV28	.	TRBJ2-1	.	CASSLGAVQGNEQFF	TGTGCCAGCAGTTTAGGGGCGGTTCAGGGCAATGAGCAGTTCTTC
TRBV5-1	.	TRBJ1-2	.	CASTRTTNNYGYTF	TGCGCCAGCACAAGGACAACCAATAACTATGGCTACACCTTC